These 10 T cell receptor beta chains came from one sample sequenced in a study of tumor and adjacent non-tumor tissue in lung cancer. The template was RNA from unsorted bulk tissue. TCRbeta libraries were built with three rounds of nested PCR, modified from ARM-PCR. From the multiplex PCR reads, TCRdb called clonotypes with MiXCR, one entry per CDR3 protein. The table records 200,000 to 250,000 distinct CDR3 sequences, 71% of them present only once. Sequenced material: lung tumor tissue. The receptors come from a man aged 60 to 69 with non-small cell lung cancer.

This clonotype was found many times. V gene TRBV20-1 combines with J gene TRBJ2-3; no clear D gene. V was cut by 0 bases and J by 4 bases, with 17 bases left in between. The CDR3 has 16 residues. CDR1 and CDR2 from the germline V gene are DFQATT and SNEGSKA (reference sequence). The chain's CDR3 is CSARDVGARTADTQYF. CDR3 DNA sequence: TGCAGTGCTAGAGATGTGGGCGCTCGGACGGCAGATACGCAGTATTTT.

About this clonotype: A much larger clone is a single base away; this may be a read error. The chain joins TRBV4-2 to TRBJ1-1, with D unresolved. This CDR3 is built from 14 residues. Germline V gene lookup returns CDR1 LGHNA and CDR2 YNFKEQ. CDR3 in DNA: TGTACCAGCAGCCCCCAGAGGGAGAACACTGAAGCTTTCTTT. This gives the protein CTSSPQRENTEAFF.

As to this clonotype: This CDR3 is missing its conserved last phenylalanine or tryptophan, likely due to a read error. The chain employs TRBV20-1 and TRBJ2-1; D remains ambiguous. CDR3 length: 11 residues. Germline V lookup: CDR1 DFQATT, CDR2 SNEGSKA (reference sequence). Trimming pared 7 bases from V and 6 bases from J, leaving 10 bases between. The CDR3 DNA is TGCAGTGTTATAAACGCCAATGAGCAGTTCCTC. It codes for CSVINANEQFL.

The CDR3 region is CASRRGVEQYF. CDR3 bases: TGTGCCAGCAGGAGAGGAGTCGAGCAGTACTTC. The gene calls are TRBV11-2 and TRBJ2-7; D unclear. The CDR3 length is 11 residues. V gave up 6 bases and J gave up 6 bases, with 9 bases separating them. Germline CDR1 and CDR2: SGHAT and FQNNGV.

The genes are TRBV5-6 and TRBJ2-7, with D possibly TRBD1 on 6 matching bases. Germline values: CDR1 SGHDT, CDR2 YYEEEE. Trimming took 3 bases from V and 3 from J, leaving 10 bases between them. The CDR3 is 13 residues long. CDR3 residues: CASSSDSRYEQYF. The CDR3 region has the DNA TGTGCCAGCAGCTCGGACAGCCGCTACGAGCAGTACTTC.

This clonotype has ten or more counts. The chain links TRBV6-1 to TRBJ2-2, with 10 bases that match TRBD1. The germline gives CDR1 MNHNS, CDR2 SASEGT. The length of the CDR3 is 17 residues. V lost 1 base to trimming and J lost 3 bases; unmatched junction nucleotides: 5. CDR3 in amino acids: CASSEGTGGSHTGELFF. The CDR3 DNA follows: TGTGCCAGCAGTGAAGGGACAGGGGGATCCCACACCGGGGAGCTGTTTTTT.

In the case of this clonotype: One end of the junction is discordant with germline, which a read error may explain. V usage is TRBV20-1 and J usage is TRBJ2-7; 9 bases align to TRBD1. The length of the CDR3 is 14 residues. Germline CDR1 DFQATT, CDR2 SNEGSKA (reference sequence). CDR3 protein: CSAGGQGSSYKQYF. The CDR3 DNA reads TGCAGTGCTGGCGGACAGGGGAGCTCCTACAAGCAGTACTTC.

Details on this clonotype: One junction end disagrees with the germline gene, perhaps due to a read error. V and J are TRBV6-1 and TRBJ2-7, with D perhaps matching TRBD2 (6 bases). Germline CDR1 MNHNS, CDR2 SASEGT. The CDR3 is made up of 13 amino acids. The CDR3 is CDSIPGDSYEQYF. CDR3 sequence (DNA): TGTGACAGCATCCCTGGGGACTCATACGAGCAGTACTTC.

The genes are TRBV20-1 and TRBJ2-1; 7 nucleotides agree with TRBD2. The germline V gene has CDR1 DFQATT and CDR2 SNEGSKA (reference sequence). The CDR3 sequence is 16 residues long. J lost 8 bases, V lost 0 bases, and 13 bases had no gene match. DNA of the CDR3: TGCAGTGCTAGAGACAGTAGCGGGCCCCGATACTATGAGCAGTTCTTC. Translating gives CSARDSSGPRYYEQFF.

The chain couples TRBV11-3 to TRBJ1-1, with D possibly TRBD1 on 6 matching bases. CDR3 length: 12 amino acids. CDR1 is SGHNT and CDR2 is YENEEA in the germline V gene. Written as DNA, the CDR3 is TGTGTCGGCAGCTTACAGGGAACTGAAGCTTTCTTT. Amino acids: CVGSLQGTEAFF. The complete variable domain, with remaining parts taken from reference TRBV11-3 and TRBJ1-1, reads EAGVVQSPRYKIIEKKQPVAFWCNPISGHNTLYWYLQNLGQGPELLIRYENEEAVDDSQLPKDRFSAERLKGVDSTLKIQPAELGDSAVYLCVGSLQGTEAFFGQGTRLTVV.